This TCR beta chain was captured in a study of beta chain features in type 1 diabetes. Study outcomes and limitations: TCRB CDR3s were moderately but significantly shorter in Type 1 diabetes patients in all four CD4+ subsets.

Roughly 110 mL of blood, on average, came from one heparinised draw per donor. Isolated RNA was reverse transcribed in full, so expressed TCRB transcripts were sequenced. Method: immunoSEQ multiplex PCR; TCRdb's copy keeps in-frame clones and lacks some. The table records hundreds of thousands of clones, around 15% of them present only once. The germline CDR1 and CDR2 sequences are PRHDT and FYEKMQ (reference sequence). This CDR3 comprises 15 residues. With 0 bases clipped from V and 3 bases from J, the junction kept 1 base outside the gene matches. This clone was counted between two and nine times. Its antigen is not known.

This chain connects TRBV13 to TRBJ2-4; 8 bases fit TRBD1. The source of this sequence is a man between 18 and 35 years old with type 1 diabetes. Specimen: naive CD4+ T cells from blood. This chain's CDR3 is CASSLGDRDKNIQYF. The CDR3 region has the DNA TGTGCCAGCAGCTTAGGGGACAGGGACAAAAACATTCAGTACTTC. The variable domain in full, completed from reference TRBV13 and TRBJ2-4, reads AAGVIQSPRHLIKEKRETATLKCYPIPRHDTVYWYQQGPGQDPQFLISFYEKMQSDKGSIPDRFSAQQFSDYHSELNMSSLELGDSALYFCASSLGDRDKNIQYFGAGTRLSVL.